These 11 T cell receptor beta chains originate from one sample sequenced in a study of blood T cell repertoires in COVID-19. Sequencing used immunoSEQ multiplex PCR; TCRdb keeps in-frame clones, though not all of them. The profile shows about 200,000 clones, 86% of them singletons. The sequenced sample consisted of PBMCs or T cells enriched from blood (not recorded which). These receptors all stem from a middle-aged woman with acute COVID-19.

The V gene is TRBV7-2, the J gene TRBJ2-3; 8 bases agree with TRBD2. The CDR3 runs to 12 residues. Trimming at V came to 4 bases and at J to 8 bases, leaving 2 bases not matched to a gene. Per germline, CDR1 SGHTA and CDR2 FQGNSA. The CDR3, as DNA: TGTGCCAGCAGCTCGGGGGGGGGTACGCAGTATTTT. As protein: CASSSGGGTQYF.

The genes are TRBV18 and TRBJ2-1; TRBD2 matches at 8 bases. CDR1 and CDR2 (germline): KGHSH, LQKENI. This CDR3 is 15 amino acids long. J gave up 8 bases and V 6 bases, and 12 bases lay outside the gene matches. In DNA form, the CDR3 reads TGTGCCAGCTCCCCCCGCGCGGGAGGCCTGGATGAGCAGTTCTTC. Its translation is CASSPRAGGLDEQFF.

This chain connects TRBV2 to TRBJ2-7, with 11 bases lining up with TRBD2. CDR3 length: 13 amino acids. Per the germline V gene, CDR1 is SNHLY and CDR2 is FYNNEI. V shed 10 bases, J shed 2 bases, and the junction held 4 bases outside the gene matches. The chain's CDR3 is CAIGTSGAYEQYF. The CDR3 DNA reads as TGTGCCATCGGGACTAGCGGAGCCTACGAGCAGTACTTC.

This chain connects TRBV5-1 to TRBJ2-5; a possible D gene is TRBD2 (6 bases). Germline assignment: CDR1 SGHRS and CDR2 YFSETQ. This CDR3 spans 13 amino acids. V dropped 0 bases and J dropped 7 bases, with 10 bases sitting between them. CDR3 sequence (DNA): TGCGCCAGCAGCTTGGCTGTGGGGGGGACCCAGTACTTC. It encodes CASSLAVGGTQYF. Complete variable domain (other parts from reference TRBV5-1 and TRBJ2-5): KAGVTQTPRYLIKTRGQQVTLSCSPISGHRSVSWYQQTPGQGLQFLFEYFSETQRNKGNFPGRFSGRQFSNSRSEMNVSTLELGDSALYLCASSLAVGGTQYFGPGTRLLVL.

CDR3: CASSQGANRVRADTQYF. DNA for the CDR3: TGTGCCAGCAGCCAAGGAGCGAACAGGGTGCGGGCAGATACGCAGTATTTT. The chain carries TRBV3-1 (or the pseudogene TRBV3-2) and TRBJ2-3, with D possibly being TRBD1 (6 bases). The CDR3 covers 17 residues. Trimming removed 1 base at V and 4 bases at J, with 18 bases between. Looked up from germline, CDR1 is LGHDT and CDR2 is YNNKEL (reference sequence).

This chain uses TRBV18 with TRBJ2-7, with 9 bases aligning to TRBD1. This CDR3 region has 16 residues. The V gene end was trimmed by 1 base and the J gene end by 0 bases; junction bases not matched to a gene: 4. Germline V gene sequence: CDR1 KGHSH, CDR2 LQKENI. The CDR3 region is CASSPLDRGNSYEQYF. CDR3 bases: TGTGCCAGCTCACCACTGGACAGGGGCAACTCCTACGAGCAGTACTTC.

The rearrangement links TRBV3-1 (or the pseudogene TRBV3-2) to TRBJ2-1; TRBD2 matches at 12 bases. V shed 4 bases, J shed 2 bases, and the junction held 9 bases outside the gene matches. This CDR3 has 18 residues. Germline loops: CDR1 LGHDT, CDR2 YNNKEL (reference sequence). The CDR3 here is CASSLGLAGPVAYNEQFF. The CDR3 region has the DNA TGTGCCAGCAGCCTGGGACTAGCGGGCCCGGTTGCCTACAATGAGCAGTTCTTC.

This chain connects TRBV10-2 to TRBJ2-3; 9 bases agree with TRBD1. CDR1 and CDR2 from the germline V gene are WSHSY and SAAADI. V dropped 3 bases and J dropped 11; count of bases not matched to a gene: 12. The CDR3 is 15 residues long. The CDR3 loop reads CASSEAGTGRVGQYF. The CDR3 DNA follows: TGCGCCAGCAGTGAAGCCGGGACAGGGAGGGTAGGGCAGTATTTT.

The table lists this clone with a count of one. The chain carries TRBV5-1 and TRBJ2-3; D might be TRBD1 (5 bases). The CDR3 extends over 14 amino acids. CDR1 and CDR2 from the germline V gene are SGHRS and YFSETQ. Trimming stripped 0 bases from V and 2 bases from J, with 7 bases between. This CDR3 reads CASSLGGLTDTQYF. The CDR3 coding sequence is TGCGCCAGCAGCTTGGGGGGCCTCACAGATACGCAGTATTTT.

The chain has TRBV5-1 and TRBJ2-5; TRBD2 matches at 13 bases. Germline lookup yields CDR1 SGHRS and CDR2 YFSETQ. This CDR3 is 16 amino acids long. V shed 4 bases, J shed 4 bases, and the junction held 7 bases outside the gene matches. The CDR3 DNA follows: TGCGCCAGCAGCCCTACTAGCGGGAGGGCCATAGAGACCCAGTACTTC. This translates into CASSPTSGRAIETQYF.

This clone turned up a few times. The chain recombines TRBV5-1 with TRBJ2-7, with 13 bases fitting TRBD2. Germline-derived CDR1 and CDR2 are SGHRS and YFSETQ. V lost 7 bases, J lost 2 bases, and 6 bases stayed unmatched. The CDR3 totals 15 residues. The CDR3 loop is CASAQGLAGTYEQYF. CDR3 nucleotides: TGCGCCAGCGCCCAGGGACTAGCGGGGACCTACGAGCAGTACTTC.